These T cell receptor beta chains were read from a single sample in a study of OX40 agonist ivuxolimab in advanced cancers. TCRdb's table, derived via immunoSEQ multiplex PCR, lists solely in-frame clones and lacks some. The repertoire has fewer than 130,000 clones, around nine tenths of them found once; the top ten carry about 0.25%. Sequenced material: CD4+ or CD8+ T cells sorted from blood, taken in a trial of the OX40 agonist ivuxolimab. The receptors stem from an adult with an advanced solid tumor such as melanoma, head and neck, liver or kidney cancer. CDR3s include the opening cysteine and the closing phenylalanine or tryptophan. The D gene is left open where the match is weak. Expanded clones are given a class, and other clones once, few, many or no size at all.

size: .
J: TRBJ1-4
V: TRBV4-3
D: .
DNA: TGCGCCAGCAGCCAGGCAGGGAGTGAAAAACTGTTTTTT
CDR3: CASSQAGSEKLFF

size: .
J: TRBJ1-1
V: TRBV5-4
D: TRBD1
DNA: TGTGCCAGCAGCTTGGGAGGACAGGGGAGGAACACTGAAGCTTTCTTT
CDR3: CASSLGGQGRNTEAFF

size: .
J: TRBJ2-7
V: TRBV7-6
D: .
DNA: TGTGCCAGCAGCTTAGCGCGGGGACAGTCGGGTTCCCACGAGCAGTACTTC
CDR3: CASSLARGQSGSHEQYF

size: .
J: TRBJ1-1
V: TRBV7-9
D: .
DNA: TGTGCCAGCAGCTTACTTGAGGGTCTCACTGAAGCTTTCTTT
CDR3: CASSLLEGLTEAFF

size: .
J: TRBJ1-5
V: TRBV13
D: .
DNA: TGTGCCAGCAGCTTAGACCGGTGGGAACGCAATCAGCCCCAGCATTTT
CDR3: CASSLDRWERNQPQHF

size: .
J: TRBJ2-1
V: TRBV19
D: .
DNA: TGTGCCAGTAGTATCAACAGCCTAGGTGAGCAGTTCTTC
CDR3: CASSINSLGEQFF

size: .
J: TRBJ2-3
V: TRBV6-6
D: .
DNA: TGTGCCAGCAGTCAAGGGTCTCAGGGTACGCAGTATTTT
CDR3: CASSQGSQGTQYF

size: .
J: TRBJ2-7
V: TRBV5-1
D: .
DNA: TGCGCCAGTTCAGTCGACGGGACCGCAGAGCAGTACTTC
CDR3: CASSVDGTAEQYF

size: once
J: TRBJ2-5
V: TRBV5-1
D: .
DNA: TGCGCCAGCAGCTTGTATATCCAAGAGACCCAGTACTTC
CDR3: CASSLYIQETQYF

size: .
J: TRBJ1-4
V: TRBV4-3
D: .
DNA: TGCGCCAGCAGCCAAGATTACTCCGTAGGACCAACTAATGAAAAACTGTTTTTT
CDR3: CASSQDYSVGPTNEKLFF

size: .
J: TRBJ1-1
V: TRBV23-1
D: .
DNA: TGCGCCAGCAGTCAAACAACAAGAGGTACTGAAGCTTTCTTT
CDR3: CASSQTTRGTEAFF

size: .
J: TRBJ1-5
V: TRBV30
D: .
DNA: TGTGCCTGGAGTGTTGGACACGGGAATCAGCCCCAGCATTTT
CDR3: CAWSVGHGNQPQHF

size: .
J: TRBJ1-1
V: TRBV19
D: TRBD1
DNA: TGTGCCAGTAGTCGGACAGGCAGGGGCACTGAAGCTTTCTTT
CDR3: CASSRTGRGTEAFF

size: .
J: TRBJ2-1
V: TRBV19
D: TRBD2
DNA: TGTGCCAGTAGTATTAGCCTAGCGGGAGGAGAGCAGTTCTTC
CDR3: CASSISLAGGEQFF

size: .
J: TRBJ1-6
V: TRBV19
D: .
DNA: TGTGCCAGTAGTATTAGGGCAGGAGTTAATTCACCCCTCCACTTT
CDR3: CASSIRAGVNSPLHF

size: .
J: TRBJ2-1
V: TRBV29-1
D: TRBD2
DNA: TGCAGCGCCCGGACTAGTGGGGGCTACAATGAGCAGTTCTTC
CDR3: CSARTSGGYNEQFF

size: .
J: TRBJ2-7
V: TRBV7-2
D: TRBD2
DNA: TGTGCCAGCAGCTTCCTGGGACTATCAGACATGGGGCAGTACTTC
CDR3: CASSFLGLSDMGQYF

size: .
J: TRBJ1-2
V: TRBV5-8
D: .
DNA: TGTGCCAGCAGCCAACAGGGTTTATCCTATGGCTACACCTTC
CDR3: CASSQQGLSYGYTF

size: .
J: TRBJ2-1
V: TRBV29-1
D: TRBD2
DNA: TGCAGCGGCCGGCCTAGCGGGGTGCACAATGAGCAGTTCTTC
CDR3: CSGRPSGVHNEQFF

size: .
J: TRBJ2-1
V: TRBV15
D: .
DNA: TGTGCCACCAGCAGAGATATGGGCGGGGTTAGCTCCTACAATGAGCAGTTCTTC
CDR3: CATSRDMGGVSSYNEQFF

size: .
J: TRBJ1-1
V: TRBV6-5
D: TRBD1
DNA: TGTGCCAGTACAGGGGGCGCATCTGAAGCTTTCTTT
CDR3: CASTGGASEAFF

size: .
J: TRBJ1-6
V: TRBV7-6
D: .
DNA: TGTGCCAGCAGCTTAGCCCAGGACACGGGTTCACCCCTCCACTTT
CDR3: CASSLAQDTGSPLHF

size: once
J: TRBJ2-7
V: TRBV5-4
D: .
DNA: TGTGCCAGCAGCTCCTTACAGGACGAGCAGTACTTC
CDR3: CASSSLQDEQYF

size: once
J: TRBJ2-7
V: TRBV5-1
D: .
DNA: TGCGCCAGCAGCTTGGTGCGGGGTAAGGACGAGCAGTACTTC
CDR3: CASSLVRGKDEQYF

size: .
J: TRBJ2-5
V: TRBV25-1
D: TRBD1
DNA: TGTGCCAGCAGAAGGACAGGGGTAGAGACCCAGTACTTC
CDR3: CASRRTGVETQYF

size: .
J: TRBJ1-1
V: TRBV29-1
D: TRBD1
DNA: TGCAGCGTTGGGAACAGGGGTTCTTATTCTGAAGCTTTCTTT
CDR3: CSVGNRGSYSEAFF

size: .
J: TRBJ1-3
V: TRBV19
D: .
DNA: TGTGCCACCGTGTCTCCGGGGGCTTCTGGAAACACCATATATTTT
CDR3: CATVSPGASGNTIYF

size: once
J: TRBJ2-7
V: TRBV15
D: .
DNA: TGTGCCACCAGCCGCAAAATTCGGGACGCATTCTACGAGCAGTACTTC
CDR3: CATSRKIRDAFYEQYF

size: .
J: TRBJ1-5
V: TRBV18
D: .
DNA: TGTGCCAGCTCACCACCGGCTAGCAATCAGCCCCAGCATTTT
CDR3: CASSPPASNQPQHF

size: once
J: TRBJ2-1
V: TRBV6-1
D: .
DNA: TGTGCCAGCAGTGAAGCGCTTCTCGGGGGACACAATGAGCAGTTCTTC
CDR3: CASSEALLGGHNEQFF

size: .
J: TRBJ1-4
V: TRBV19
D: TRBD1
DNA: TGTGCCAGTAGTGTACTCGGGACAGGGTTTGAAAAACTGTTTTTT
CDR3: CASSVLGTGFEKLFF

size: .
J: TRBJ1-4
V: TRBV27
D: TRBD1
DNA: TGTGCCAGCAGTCAATCTCCCGGGACAGCCTCTGAAAAACTGTTTTTT
CDR3: CASSQSPGTASEKLFF

size: once
J: TRBJ2-3
V: TRBV19
D: .
DNA: TGTGCCAGTAGTACCCGGGGCACAGATACGCAGTATTTT
CDR3: CASSTRGTDTQYF

size: .
J: TRBJ1-2
V: TRBV5-4
D: .
DNA: TGTGCCAGCAGCGGGGACTTTAACTATGGCTACACCTTC
CDR3: CASSGDFNYGYTF

size: .
J: TRBJ2-7
V: TRBV28
D: .
DNA: TGTGCCAGCAGTTTACCAGGGGACTACGAGCAGTACTTC
CDR3: CASSLPGDYEQYF

size: .
J: TRBJ2-5
V: TRBV15
D: TRBD2
DNA: TGTGCCACCAGACTAGCGGGGATGGGTGAGACCCAGTACTTC
CDR3: CATRLAGMGETQYF

size: few
J: TRBJ1-2
V: TRBV19
D: TRBD1
DNA: TGTGCCAGTAGTCTCCTGACAGGGATTGATACGGGCTACACCTTC
CDR3: CASSLLTGIDTGYTF

size: once
J: TRBJ2-7
V: TRBV2
D: .
DNA: TGTGCCAGCAGTGAACTCTCCTACGAGCAGTACTTC
CDR3: CASSELSYEQYF

size: .
J: TRBJ2-7
V: TRBV27
D: TRBD2
DNA: TGTGCCAGCAGTCATTGGGGGGGTATAGACTACGAGCAGTACTTC
CDR3: CASSHWGGIDYEQYF

size: once
J: TRBJ1-6
V: TRBV29-1
D: .
DNA: TGCAGCGTGTCCCGAGGCTACGGTTCACCCCTCCACTTT
CDR3: CSVSRGYGSPLHF

size: .
J: TRBJ2-7
V: TRBV6-6
D: .
DNA: TGTGCCAGCAGTCAGACGGGGCACGAGCAGTACTTC
CDR3: CASSQTGHEQYF

size: .
J: TRBJ2-2
V: TRBV9
D: .
DNA: TGTGCCAGCAGCGTAGAAGGGCGTAGCACCGGGGAGCTGTTTTTT
CDR3: CASSVEGRSTGELFF